This T cell receptor (beta chain) was recorded in a study of T cell responses to AZD1222 COVID-19 vaccine. CDR3 length: 11 amino acids. From germline, CDR1 is MNHEY and CDR2 SVGAGI. Trimming removed 7 bases from V and 9 bases from J, with 10 bases in between. The assay was immunoSEQ multiplex PCR, and TCRdb's table has in-frame clones only and misses some. This table holds 120,000 or so clones, approximately 88% found once. Findings and limits, study-wide: Spike-specific TCR depth and breadth grew after two AZD1222 doses. White British people made up most donors, females outnumbered males, and clonal diversity was possibly underestimated.

Note on this clone: Its specificity is unknown.

The receptor was derived from an adult in good health. The rearrangement joins TRBV6-5 to TRBJ1-3; D uncertain. The source material was peripheral blood, sampled on day 0 of MenACWY control vaccination. The CDR3 DNA sequence: TGTGCCAGCACCCCCTCGACCACCATATATTTT. Translating it yields CASTPSTTIYF.